The 17 T cell receptor beta chains reported below all come from one sample, sequenced in a study of blood T cell repertoires in COVID-19. Produced via immunoSEQ multiplex PCR; TCRdb's table is partial and in-frame only. The data hold around 140,000 clones, with 80% to 90% observed a single time. The sample taken for sequencing was peripheral blood. These TCRs come from a man aged 50 to 59 who had recovered from COVID-19.

The rearrangement uses TRBV4-3 and TRBJ1-1; TRBD1 might be the D (6 bases). This CDR3 has 17 amino acids. V lost 4 bases, J lost 0 bases, and 18 bases lay in between. The germline V gene has CDR1 LGHNA and CDR2 YSLEER. The DNA for the CDR3 is TGCGCCAGCAGCCGAGAGAAGGACAGCCATTTGAACACTGAAGCTTTCTTT. The encoded protein is CASSREKDSHLNTEAFF.

The gene calls are TRBV7-8 and TRBJ2-5, with 8 bases fitting TRBD1. CDR3 length: 14 amino acids. The germline CDR1 and CDR2 sequences are SGHVS and FQNEAQ. The trim removed 2 bases at V and 5 bases at J, leaving 4 bases unmatched. The CDR3 sequence is CASSLQGAAETQYF. As DNA, the CDR3 is TGTGCCAGCAGCTTACAGGGGGCAGCTGAGACCCAGTACTTC.

The chain couples TRBV19 to TRBJ1-1, with TRBD1 matching over 7 bases. The CDR3 consists of 14 residues. With V trimmed by 3 bases and J by 6 bases, 7 bases remained unmatched. From germline, CDR1 is LNHDA and CDR2 SQIVND (reference sequence). The CDR3 region has the DNA TGTGCCAGTAGTATCCAGGGGGTGGCGTCTGAAGCTTTCTTT. Protein product: CASSIQGVASEAFF.

J is TRBJ2-1 and V is TRBV6-5; 10 nucleotides align to TRBD2. Trimming at V came to 9 bases and at J to 2 bases, leaving 7 bases not matched to a gene. The CDR3 sequence is 15 residues long. Germline assignment: CDR1 MNHEY and CDR2 SVGAGI. As DNA, the CDR3 is TGTGCCAGTACACCCGGGACTAGCGCCTACAATGAGCAGTTCTTC. It is translated as CASTPGTSAYNEQFF.

The V gene is TRBV4-3, the J gene TRBJ2-7; 7 bases are shared with TRBD1. The length of the CDR3 is 14 residues. CDR1 LGHNA and CDR2 YSLEER come from the germline V gene. Trimming at V came to 4 bases and at J to 6 bases, leaving 9 bases not matched to a gene. CDR3 in amino acids: CASSLEPQGFEQYF. DNA of the CDR3: TGCGCCAGCAGCCTAGAACCACAGGGGTTCGAGCAGTACTTC.

This chain uses TRBV6-1 with TRBJ1-4; TRBD1 is a possible D gene (6 bases). The germline V and J ends were trimmed by 2 bases and 3 bases, with 22 bases remaining between them. CDR1 is MNHNS and CDR2 is SASEGT in the germline V gene. The CDR3 length is 19 residues. CDR3 DNA: TGTGCCAGCAGTGAATTTTCGAGGGCAGGGGCGGTATCTAATGAAAAACTGTTTTTT. Residues: CASSEFSRAGAVSNEKLFF.

The chain carries TRBV3-1 (or the pseudogene TRBV3-2) and TRBJ1-1; a weak D match, TRBD1 (6 bases). Germline assignment: CDR1 LGHDT and CDR2 YNNKEL (reference sequence). The CDR3 is 17 amino acids. The ends were cut back, 1 base at V and 0 bases at J, with 15 bases in the middle. For the CDR3, the DNA is TGTGCCAGCAGCCAAGTTGTCTCAACAGGGCTGAACACTGAAGCTTTCTTT. It yields the protein CASSQVVSTGLNTEAFF.

V and J are TRBV7-2 and TRBJ2-3, with D perhaps TRBD2 (6 bases). V was cut by 0 bases and J by 2 bases, with 9 bases left in between. The germline CDR1 and CDR2 sequences are SGHTA and FQGNSA. The CDR3 has 15 residues. In DNA, the CDR3 is TGTGCCAGCAGCTTAGCTAGCGGTTTCACAGATACGCAGTATTTT. This gives the protein CASSLASGFTDTQYF.

This chain joins TRBV4-1 and TRBJ2-7, with TRBD1 identical over 7 bases. With V trimmed by 3 bases and J by 3 bases, 2 bases remained unmatched. The CDR3 loop spans 13 amino acids. Germline V gene lookup returns CDR1 MGHRA and CDR2 YSYEKL. The CDR3 sequence is CASSHRQGYEQYF. CDR3 coding DNA: TGCGCCAGCAGCCATAGACAGGGCTACGAGCAGTACTTC.

DNA of the CDR3: TGTGCCAGCAGTTACGACGGACAGCGAAACACTGAAGCTTTCTTT. It is translated as CASSYDGQRNTEAFF. The chain recombines TRBV6-2 or TRBV6-3 with TRBJ1-1, with a weak D call TRBD1 (6 bases). CDR1 is MNHEY, CDR2 SVGEGT, per germline. Trimming took off 2 bases at V and 2 bases at J, with 12 bases between the two ends. The CDR3 sequence is 15 residues long.

The chain employs TRBV5-1 and TRBJ1-1; D remains ambiguous. Between the trimmed V and J ends, which lost 0 bases and 4 bases, there was a span of 7 bases. Germline V gives CDR1 SGHRS, CDR2 YFSETQ. CDR3 length: 13 amino acids. The CDR3 spells CASSLDGSTEAFF. In nucleotides, the CDR3 is TGCGCCAGCAGCTTGGATGGGAGCACTGAAGCTTTCTTT.

The CDR3 nucleotides read TGCGCCAGCAGCCAAGATCCGCCTGGCCCCTGGAGCAATCAGCCCCAGCATTTT. As protein: CASSQDPPGPWSNQPQHF. The rearrangement joins TRBV4-3 to TRBJ1-5; D gene uncertain. The CDR3 loop spans 18 amino acids. Trimming stripped 0 bases from V and 1 base from J, with 16 bases between. Germline CDR1 is LGHNA and CDR2 is YSLEER.

The chain carries TRBV6-2 or TRBV6-3 and TRBJ1-1; 7 nucleotides agree with TRBD1. The CDR3 totals 14 residues. V trimming: 5 bases; J trimming: 12 bases; junction bases outside the gene matches: 15. The germline CDR1 and CDR2 sequences are MNHEY and SVGEGT. The CDR3 is CASSGGQSFAFTFF. The CDR3 DNA follows: TGTGCCAGCAGTGGGGGACAGTCCTTTGCGTTTACTTTCTTT.

The V gene is TRBV6-5, the J gene TRBJ1-5; TRBD1 matches 7 bases. V gave up 2 bases and J gave up 6 bases; unmatched junction bases: 4. The CDR3 length is 14 residues. Germline V CDR1 and CDR2: MNHEY, SVGAGI. The CDR3: CASSYRQGGQPQHF. CDR3 DNA: TGTGCCAGCAGTTACCGACAGGGAGGTCAGCCCCAGCATTTT.

On this clone itself: At the DNA level, this CDR3 is encoded by other sequences in the same sample as well. The chain recombines TRBV9 with TRBJ2-3; possibly TRBD2 for D (8 bases). Trimming pared 0 bases from V and 4 bases from J, leaving 18 bases between. The V gene's germline CDR1 is SGDLS and CDR2 YYNGEE. This CDR3 region has 17 residues. CDR3 coding DNA: TGTGCCAGCAGCGTAGCTCCCGGGGGGGGGACAGCAGATACGCAGTATTTT. Protein sequence: CASSVAPGGGTADTQYF.

The rearrangement uses TRBV7-2 and TRBJ1-6, with a possible D match to TRBD1 (6 bases). Germline V lookup: CDR1 SGHTA, CDR2 FQGNSA. This CDR3 is 12 amino acids long. The ends were cut back, 8 bases at V and 14 bases at J, with 16 bases in the middle. CDR3 sequence reads: CASGDRPAALHF. The CDR3 coding sequence is TGTGCCAGCGGAGACAGGCCGGCGGCCCTCCACTTT.

The chain employs TRBV4-1 and TRBJ1-4; TRBD1 agrees at 7 bases. This CDR3 contains 15 residues. V dropped 2 bases and J dropped 5; count of bases not matched to a gene: 5. Germline loops: CDR1 MGHRA, CDR2 YSYEKL. CDR3 sequence: CASSQTGQQNEKLFF. CDR3 sequence (DNA): TGCGCCAGCAGCCAAACGGGACAGCAGAATGAAAAACTGTTTTTT.